This T cell receptor (beta chain) was retrieved from a study of T cell responses to AZD1222 COVID-19 vaccine. The study, taken as a whole, reports: Compared with day 0, the breadth and depth of the Spike-specific TCR repertoire rose significantly after two doses of AZD1222. Clonal diversity was possibly underestimated, and the donors were mostly white British, with more females. Repertoires were collected only later (after the peak T cell response had occurred).

TCRdb's table, derived via immunoSEQ multiplex PCR, lists solely in-frame clones and lacks some. Found here are 110,000 or so clones, 88% of them singletons; the top ten hold approximately 6.5%. Details on this clone: Its target is not known.

The receptor's source is an adult who received the AZD1222 COVID-19 vaccine. Material: peripheral blood, obtained 28 days after the second AZD1222 dose.

As DNA, the CDR3 is TGTGCCAGCAGCTTAGACCTATACTCCTACGAGCAGTACTTC. Protein product: CASSLDLYSYEQYF. This chain links TRBV7-8 with TRBJ2-7; D is unresolved. The CDR3 is made up of 14 amino acids. V was cut by 1 base and J by 0 bases, with 7 bases left in between. The germline gives CDR1 SGHVS, CDR2 FQNEAQ.